One sample yielded the 30 T cell receptor beta chains listed below, sequenced in a study of blood T cell repertoires in COVID-19. Here immunoSEQ multiplex PCR was the method, and the copy in TCRdb shows in-frame clones only, minus some. The table records around 240,000 clones, more than 65% of them present only once. The sequencing sample was made of peripheral blood. These TCRs come from a woman between 40 and 50 years old who had recovered from COVID-19.

The V and J genes are TRBV9 and TRBJ1-3, with D hard to call. V lost 3 bases and J 7 bases, leaving 8 bases between the germline ends. Germline V gene sequence: CDR1 SGDLS, CDR2 YYNGEE. CDR3 length equals 12 residues. The CDR3 DNA reads as TGTGCCAGCAGCGGAGGCTGGAACACCATATATTTT. Encoded protein: CASSGGWNTIYF.

There are a few counts of this clone. This chain links TRBV6-2 or TRBV6-3 with TRBJ1-2; 7 positions match TRBD1. Germline loops: CDR1 MNHEY, CDR2 SVGEGT. V shed 4 bases, J shed 7 bases, and the junction held 9 bases outside the gene matches. The CDR3 extends over 14 amino acids. The DNA for the CDR3 is TGTGCCAGCAGTTCGACAGGGTCGTGGTCTGGCTACACCTTC. Amino acids: CASSSTGSWSGYTF.

The chain couples TRBV29-1 to TRBJ1-4, with D perhaps TRBD1 (6 bases). Trimming left V 6 bases short and J 8 bases short, with 16 bases between. Per germline, CDR1 SQVTM and CDR2 ANQGSEA. There are 13 residues in the CDR3. CDR3 sequence: CSVPDSAEEKLFF. Here the CDR3 DNA reads TGCAGCGTCCCGGACAGCGCAGAGGAAAAACTGTTTTTT.

CDR3 coding DNA: TGCGCCAGCAGCCAAATGTATACGGGGGTCAATCAGCCCCAGCATTTT. This sequence encodes CASSQMYTGVNQPQHF. The chain recombines TRBV4-3 with TRBJ1-5, with D perhaps TRBD1 (5 bases). The V end lost 2 bases, the J end lost 3 bases, and 14 bases lay between the germline ends. Germline CDR1 LGHNA, CDR2 YSLEER. There are 16 residues in the CDR3.

The genes are TRBV4-3 and TRBJ2-7; no firm D call. There are 15 residues in the CDR3. Trimming took 0 bases from V and 0 from J, leaving 9 bases between them. Germline values: CDR1 LGHNA, CDR2 YSLEER. This CDR3 reads CASSQDYVLSYEQYF. CDR3 sequence (DNA): TGCGCCAGCAGCCAAGATTATGTTCTCTCCTACGAGCAGTACTTC.

The V call is TRBV9, the J call TRBJ2-3, with D possibly being TRBD1 (5 bases). The CDR3 runs 16 residues. V was cut by 2 bases and J by 2 bases, with 15 bases left in between. The germline CDR1 and CDR2 sequences are SGDLS and YYNGEE. CDR3 protein: CASSVQGGWITDTQYF. CDR3 DNA sequence: TGTGCCAGCAGCGTGCAGGGTGGTTGGATCACAGATACGCAGTATTTT.

The rearrangement joins TRBV7-3 to TRBJ2-1, with 7 bases that match TRBD2. The V segment lost 5 bases and the J segment 0 bases; nucleotides outside the gene matches: 4. The germline V gene has CDR1 SGHTA and CDR2 FQGTGA. The CDR3 has 15 amino acids. As DNA, the CDR3 is TGTGCCAGCAGCGGATTAGCGGGCTCCTACAATGAGCAGTTCTTC. The encoded protein is CASSGLAGSYNEQFF. The entire variable domain, with the rest obtained from reference TRBV7-3 and TRBJ2-1, is as follows: GAGVSQTPSNKVTEKGKYVELRCDPISGHTALYWYRQSLGQGPEFLIYFQGTGAADDSGLPNDRFFAVRPEGSVSTLKIQRTERGDSAVYLCASSGLAGSYNEQFFGPGTRLTVL.

In regard to this clone: One end of the junction varies from germline; a read error may be responsible. V usage is TRBV7-7 and J usage is TRBJ2-7, with a weak D call TRBD1 (6 bases). In germline, CDR1 is SSHAT, CDR2 FNYEAQ (reference sequence). The CDR3 extends over 13 amino acids. Here the CDR3 DNA reads TGTGCTAGCAGCCCAGACAGGTCTGGCGAGCAGTACTTC. Translation: CASSPDRSGEQYF. Full variable domain (missing parts from reference TRBV7-7 and TRBJ2-7): GAGVSQSPRYKVTKRGQDVTLRCDPISSHATLYWYQQALGQGPEFLTYFNYEAQPDKSGLPSDRFSAERPEGSISTLTIQRTEQRDSAMYRCASSPDRSGEQYFGPGTRLTVT.

This clone occurred a few times. The CDR3 DNA follows: TGTGCCAGCAGCATCCTGGGACAGGAGAATGAAAAACTGTTTTTT. Protein product: CASSILGQENEKLFF. This chain joins TRBV5-5 and TRBJ1-4, with TRBD1 matching over 8 bases. The germline V gene encodes CDR1 SGHKS and CDR2 YYEKEE (reference sequence). CDR3 length: 15 residues. V shed 4 bases and J 5 bases; nucleotides not matched to a gene: 7. Drawing the rest from reference TRBV5-5 and TRBJ1-4, the complete variable domain is DAGVTQSPTHLIKTRGQQVTLRCSPISGHKSVSWYQQVLGQGPQFIFQYYEKEERGRGNFPDRFSARQFPNYSSELNVNALLLGDSALYLCASSILGQENEKLFFGSGTQLSVL.

The chain couples TRBV9 to TRBJ2-1; 11 bases agree with TRBD1. In germline, CDR1 is SGDLS, CDR2 YYNGEE. V was clipped by 1 base and J by 7 bases; unmatched bases: 7. The CDR3 extends over 16 amino acids. CDR3 in amino acids: CASSVSGTGGRNEQFF. The CDR3 nucleotides read TGTGCCAGCAGCGTATCAGGGACAGGGGGTCGGAATGAGCAGTTCTTC.

The chain uses TRBV28 and TRBJ2-5, with D possibly being TRBD2 (5 bases). CDR1 and CDR2 from the germline V gene are MDHEN and SYDVKM. The CDR3 loop spans 14 amino acids. V was cut by 5 bases and J by 9 bases, with 19 bases left in between. Here the CDR3 DNA reads TGTGCCAGCAGTCTCCATGGGAGCATAAGGGCCCAGTACTTC. It yields the protein CASSLHGSIRAQYF.

The chain recombines TRBV9 with TRBJ1-4, with 9 bases lining up with TRBD1. This CDR3 region has 14 residues. V gave up 4 bases and J gave up 9 bases; unmatched junction bases: 7. Per the germline V gene, CDR1 is SGDLS and CDR2 is YYNGEE. In DNA form, the CDR3 reads TGTGCCAGCAGCCCGACAGGGGGGGGGCAAAAACTGTTTTTT. Its protein product is CASSPTGGGQKLFF.

The chain couples TRBV28 to TRBJ1-2; 10 positions match TRBD1. Germline CDR1 reads MDHEN; CDR2 reads SYDVKM. CDR3 size: 16 residues. J was trimmed by 3 bases and V by 2 bases; bases with no gene match: 6. The CDR3 is CASSLPGTGAYYGYTF. The DNA for the CDR3 is TGTGCCAGCAGTTTACCCGGGACAGGGGCCTACTATGGCTACACCTTC.

The rearrangement uses TRBV12-3 or TRBV12-4 and TRBJ2-3; weak D call: TRBD1 (6 bases). Trimming cost V 8 bases and J 6 bases, with 12 bases left between them. The CDR3 contains 12 residues. The CDR3 loop reads CASATGMDTQYF. The CDR3 DNA is TGTGCCAGCGCCACAGGGATGGATACGCAGTATTTT.

V and J are TRBV6-5 and TRBJ2-2; no reliable D call. Trimming removed 8 bases from V and 0 bases from J, with 7 bases in between. In germline, CDR1 is MNHEY, CDR2 SVGAGI. This CDR3 has 13 amino acids. The CDR3, as DNA: TGTGCCAGCTCGCAGGCGAACACCGGGGAGCTGTTTTTT. Protein product: CASSQANTGELFF.

The sample holds one count of this clone. The chain uses TRBV2 and TRBJ1-6, with D unresolved. The CDR3 length is 15 residues. The V gene lost 3 bases and the J gene lost 8 bases, with 14 bases spanning the gap. CDR1 and CDR2 from the germline V gene are SNHLY and FYNNEI. CDR3 in DNA: TGTGCCAGCAGTGAGCAGGTTTCTATTGATTCACCCCTCCACTTT. Translating it yields CASSEQVSIDSPLHF.

The V and J genes are TRBV19 and TRBJ1-1, with D perhaps matching TRBD1 (5 bases). From germline, CDR1 is LNHDA and CDR2 SQIVND (reference sequence). The CDR3 spans 14 residues. The V gene lost 5 bases and the J gene lost 0 bases, with 10 bases spanning the gap. Here the CDR3 reads CASSSRAMNTEAFF. DNA of the CDR3: TGTGCCAGTAGTTCCAGGGCGATGAACACTGAAGCTTTCTTT.

The chain has TRBV5-3 and TRBJ1-5; the D gene is possibly TRBD1 (6 bases). TRBV5-3 is identified as an open reading frame with a role that is uncertain. The CDR3 runs 15 residues. Between the trimmed V and J ends, which lost 1 base and 6 bases, there was a span of 14 bases. CDR3 sequence: CARSLRGTRSQPQHF. CDR3 nucleotides: TGTGCCAGAAGCTTGAGGGGGACCAGATCTCAGCCCCAGCATTTT.

This clone occurred a few times. The rearrangement uses TRBV6-6 and TRBJ2-2; 9 nucleotides align to TRBD1. Germline V lookup: CDR1 MNHNY, CDR2 SVGAGI (reference sequence). Trimming removed 6 bases from V and 4 bases from J; junction bases left unmatched: 9. This CDR3 is built from 16 residues. CDR3 nucleotide sequence: TGTGCCAGCAGAAGGGGGGGACAGGGCCCCACCGGGGAGCTGTTTTTT. Protein: CASRRGGQGPTGELFF.

The chain couples TRBV5-6 to TRBJ2-7, with D unclear. Germline lookup yields CDR1 SGHDT and CDR2 YYEEEE. V dropped 1 base and J dropped 3 bases, with 14 bases sitting between them. The CDR3 covers 15 residues. CDR3 nucleotides: TGTGCCAGCAGCTTGCAAAGCTCGCGTGGCTACGAGCAGTACTTC. Protein sequence: CASSLQSSRGYEQYF.

This clone was recorded only once. The chain carries TRBV5-5 and TRBJ2-7; possibly TRBD1 for D (6 bases). V gave up 1 base and J gave up 6 bases, with 8 bases separating them. The length of the CDR3 is 12 residues. The germline V gene has CDR1 SGHKS and CDR2 YYEKEE (reference sequence). The CDR3 here is CASSLPGVEQYF. In DNA form, the CDR3 reads TGTGCCAGCAGCTTGCCAGGGGTCGAGCAGTACTTC.

V usage is TRBV9 and J usage is TRBJ1-3; D not resolved. Germline CDR1 reads SGDLS; CDR2 reads YYNGEE. V lost 0 bases and J lost 0, with 19 bases in between. The CDR3 extends over 19 amino acids. In nucleotides, the CDR3 is TGTGCCAGCAGCGTAGATCAGAACCGTCCAACATACTCTGGAAACACCATATATTTT. Translation: CASSVDQNRPTYSGNTIYF.

This clone appeared many times. This chain links TRBV5-6 with TRBJ1-4, with 9 bases that match TRBD1. Germline V gene sequence: CDR1 SGHDT, CDR2 YYEEEE. This CDR3 is 16 amino acids long. With V trimmed by 2 bases and J by 5 bases, 7 bases remained unmatched. The CDR3 reads CASSFRGGTGNEKLFF. The CDR3 DNA follows: TGTGCCAGCAGCTTCCGCGGGGGGACAGGGAATGAAAAACTGTTTTTT.

The chain joins TRBV6-5 to TRBJ1-3; 8 bases map to TRBD1. The CDR3 contains 15 residues. Germline CDR1 is MNHEY and CDR2 is SVGAGI. Trimming took 8 bases from V and 0 from J; bases not matched to a gene: 6. CDR3 DNA sequence: TGTGCCAGCGACCGGGACAGGATCTCTGGAAACACCATATATTTT. It encodes CASDRDRISGNTIYF.

In nucleotides, the CDR3 is TGTGCCAGCAGCCCGGGGACAGGGGGTTATTCAGATACGCAGTATTTT. Protein: CASSPGTGGYSDTQYF. The chain employs TRBV5-6 and TRBJ2-3; 11 bases are a match to TRBD1. Germline CDR1 is SGHDT and CDR2 is YYEEEE. Trimming cost V 4 bases and J 4 bases; bases outside gene matches: 8. The CDR3 sequence is 16 residues long.

This rearrangement joins TRBV27 to TRBJ1-6; D gene uncertain. Germline CDR1 and CDR2: MNHEY and SMNVEV (reference sequence). CDR3 length: 13 residues. The V end was cut by 0 bases, the J end by 14 bases, with 11 bases between. CDR3 nucleotides: TGTGCCAGCAGTTTATCCCCCCAGGCGACCCTCCACTTT. This gives the protein CASSLSPQATLHF.

The sample holds one count of this clone. The rearrangement uses TRBV4-3 and TRBJ1-1; unclear D gene. Trimming left V 0 bases short and J 5 bases short, with 10 bases between. Germline V lookup: CDR1 LGHNA, CDR2 YSLEER. The length of the CDR3 is 14 residues. The CDR3 spells CASSQDFLRTEAFF. DNA for the CDR3: TGCGCCAGCAGCCAAGATTTCCTCAGGACTGAAGCTTTCTTT.

J is TRBJ1-1 and V is TRBV12-3 or TRBV12-4; D might be TRBD1 (6 bases). The CDR3 runs to 13 residues. Trimming left V 7 bases short and J 6 bases short, with 15 bases between. The CDR3 protein is CASNIQGMAEAFF. DNA for the CDR3: TGTGCCAGCAACATACAGGGAATGGCTGAAGCTTTCTTT.

The chain has TRBV14 and TRBJ2-3; D gene ambiguous. Trimming removed 5 bases from V and 4 bases from J, with 13 bases in between. Germline V gene sequence: CDR1 SGHDN, CDR2 FVKESK. There are 14 residues in the CDR3. The CDR3 DNA is TGTGCCAGCAGCGAGTTATTCCTCCCAGATACGCAGTATTTT. Its translation is CASSELFLPDTQYF.

This clone appeared a single time. CDR3 region: CASRTPGHSLYEQYF. The CDR3 DNA follows: TGTGCCAGCAGAACACCGGGACACTCCCTCTACGAGCAGTACTTC. The chain combines TRBV28 with TRBJ2-7; maybe TRBD1 (6 bases). Germline V gene sequence: CDR1 MDHEN, CDR2 SYDVKM. The CDR3 extends over 15 amino acids. The V gene lost 6 bases and the J gene lost 3 bases, with 18 bases spanning the gap.